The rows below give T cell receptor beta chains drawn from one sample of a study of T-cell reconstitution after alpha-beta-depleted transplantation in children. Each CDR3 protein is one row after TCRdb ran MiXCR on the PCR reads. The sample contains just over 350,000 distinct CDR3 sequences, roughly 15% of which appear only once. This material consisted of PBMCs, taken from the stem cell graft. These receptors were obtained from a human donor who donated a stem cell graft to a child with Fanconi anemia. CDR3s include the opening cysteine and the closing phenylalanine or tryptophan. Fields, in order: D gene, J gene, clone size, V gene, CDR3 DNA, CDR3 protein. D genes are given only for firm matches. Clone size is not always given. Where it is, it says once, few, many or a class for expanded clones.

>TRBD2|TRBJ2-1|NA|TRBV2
TGTGCCAGCAGTCCCGGGACTAGCCGTGAGCAGTTCTTC
CASSPGTSREQFF
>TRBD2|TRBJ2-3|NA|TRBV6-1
TGTGCCAGCAGAATGACTAGCGGGGGGGCCGCAGATACGCAGTATTTT
CASRMTSGGAADTQYF
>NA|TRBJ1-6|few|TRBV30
TGTGCCTGGAGGGCCCTGGGGGACTCTCTTAATTCACCCCTCCACTTT
CAWRALGDSLNSPLHF
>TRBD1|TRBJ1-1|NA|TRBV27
TGTGCCAGCAGTTTATCGTTCGGACAGGGGGCCGCTTTCTTT
CASSLSFGQGAAFF
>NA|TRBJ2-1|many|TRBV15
TGTGCCACCAGCCGTGGTAGGGGAAATGAGCAGTTCTTC
CATSRGRGNEQFF
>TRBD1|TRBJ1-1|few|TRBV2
TGTGCCAGTTACGGACAGGCTAGCACTGAAGCTTTCTTT
CASYGQASTEAFF
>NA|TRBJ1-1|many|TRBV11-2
TGTGCCAGCAGCTTCGACTGGAACACTGAAGCTTTCTTT
CASSFDWNTEAFF
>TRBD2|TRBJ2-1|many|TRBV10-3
TGTGCCATCAGTGGCGGGGGGGCGGGGACCTACAATGAGCAGTTCTTC
CAISGGGAGTYNEQFF
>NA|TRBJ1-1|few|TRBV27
TGTGCCAGCAGCCCAAGGGGGAGGGTTGGCACTGAAGCTTTCTTT
CASSPRGRVGTEAFF
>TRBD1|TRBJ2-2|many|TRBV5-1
TGCGCCAGCAGCGGAGGACAGGGGGCTTCCGGGGAGCTGTTTTTT
CASSGGQGASGELFF
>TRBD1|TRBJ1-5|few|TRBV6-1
TGTGCCAGCACCTACCGACAGGGGAGGAGCAATCAGCCCCAGCATTTT
CASTYRQGRSNQPQHF
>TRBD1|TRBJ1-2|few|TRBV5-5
TGTGCCAGCAGCTGGACCGGGACAGGACCCTATGGCTACACCTTC
CASSWTGTGPYGYTF
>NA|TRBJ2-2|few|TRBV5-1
TGCGCCAGCAGCTTGGAATGGGAGCTGTTTTTT
CASSLEWELFF
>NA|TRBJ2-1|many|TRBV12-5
TGTGCTAGTGTTTTCGAACGGGGAGACAGGAGGGTTAGTGAGCAGTTCTTC
CASVFERGDRRVSEQFF
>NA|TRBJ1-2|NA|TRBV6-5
TGTGCCAGCAGTTACTCGAATATGGGAGGCTACACCTTC
CASSYSNMGGYTF
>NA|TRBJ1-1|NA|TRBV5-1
TGCGCCAGCAGCTTGACGAGTGGGTCCACTGAAGCTTTCTTT
CASSLTSGSTEAFF
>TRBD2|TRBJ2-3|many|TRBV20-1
TGCAGTGCGATGGGAGGGGCAAGCACAGATACGCAGTATTTT
CSAMGGASTDTQYF
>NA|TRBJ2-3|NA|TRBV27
TGTGCCAGCAGTTTATCTATTTCTAGCACAGATACGCAGTATTTT
CASSLSISSTDTQYF
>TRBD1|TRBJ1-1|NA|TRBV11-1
TGTGCCAGCAGCTTCTATAGGACAGGGGCGATGAACACTGAAGCTTTCTTT
CASSFYRTGAMNTEAFF
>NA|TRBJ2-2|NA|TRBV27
TGTGCCAGCAGTTGGGGGTCTTACACCGGGGAGCTGTTTTTT
CASSWGSYTGELFF
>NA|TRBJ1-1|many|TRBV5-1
TGCGCCAGCACCCTCCAGGGTGAAGCTTTCTTT
CASTLQGEAFF
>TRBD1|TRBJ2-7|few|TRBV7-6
TGTGCCAGCAGCCGGGGACAGGGGTACTACGAGCAGTACTTC
CASSRGQGYYEQYF